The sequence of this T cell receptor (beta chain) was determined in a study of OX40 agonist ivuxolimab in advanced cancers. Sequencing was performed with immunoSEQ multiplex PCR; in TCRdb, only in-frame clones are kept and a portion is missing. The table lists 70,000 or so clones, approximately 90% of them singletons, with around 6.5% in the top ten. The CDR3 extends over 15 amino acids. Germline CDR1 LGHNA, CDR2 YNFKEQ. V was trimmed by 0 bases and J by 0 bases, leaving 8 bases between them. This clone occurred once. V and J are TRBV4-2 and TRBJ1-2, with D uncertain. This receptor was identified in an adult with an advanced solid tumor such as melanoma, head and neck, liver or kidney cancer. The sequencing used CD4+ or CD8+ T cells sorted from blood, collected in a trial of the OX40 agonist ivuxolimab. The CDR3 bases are TGTGCCAGCAGCCAAGATCGATCAGCTAACTATGGCTACACCTTC. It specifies CASSQDRSANYGYTF.